Listed below are T cell receptor beta chains from one sample, sequenced in a study of blood T cells in healthy people across ages. Via MiXCR, TCRdb re-called the 5' RACE reads, giving one row per CDR3 protein. The table records fewer than 2 million distinct CDR3 sequences, about two fifths of them present only once. The sequencing input was blood. The source of these receptors is a human donor in good health. The CDR3 runs from the conserved cysteine through the conserved F or W. The D gene is left open where the match is weak. Rows may omit the clone size; those that give it use once, few, many or a size class.

clone size,D gene,V gene,J gene,CDR3 protein,CDR3 DNA
few,NA,TRBV4-3,TRBJ2-6,CASSQFTSGANVLTF,TGCGCCAGCAGCCAATTCACTTCTGGGGCCAACGTCCTGACTTTC
once,NA,TRBV13,TRBJ2-3,CASSPTSWGTDTQYF,TGTGCCAGCAGCCCGACTAGTTGGGGGACAGATACGCAGTATTTT
NA,NA,TRBV27,TRBJ2-1,CASSTSWVTNEQFF,TGTGCCAGCAGTACCTCCTGGGTCACTAATGAGCAGTTCTTC
NA,NA,TRBV4-1,TRBJ1-6,CASSQDSGTAYSPLHF,TGCGCCAGCAGCCAAGATTCAGGGACCGCTTATTCACCCCTCCACTTT
few,NA,TRBV20-1,TRBJ2-2,CSARKDLSTGELFF,TGCAGTGCTAGGAAGGATTTGTCCACCGGGGAGCTGTTTTTT
NA,NA,TRBV6-5,TRBJ2-1,CASSYTSTGYNEQFF,TGTGCCAGCAGTTACACGTCCACAGGATACAATGAGCAGTTCTTC
NA,TRBD1,TRBV5-1,TRBJ1-2,CASSSLQGDYGYTF,TGCGCCAGCAGCTCCCTACAGGGGGACTATGGCTACACCTTC
NA,NA,TRBV5-1,TRBJ2-5,CASSRYDRQETQYF,TGCGCCAGCAGCAGATATGACAGGCAAGAGACCCAGTACTTC
NA,TRBD2,TRBV15,TRBJ2-1,CATSRPMGLAGEKQFF,TGTGCCACCAGCAGGCCAATGGGGCTAGCGGGGGAGAAGCAGTTCTTC
few,TRBD1,TRBV7-9,TRBJ2-5,CASSFYGQGREETQYF,TGTGCCAGCAGCTTCTACGGACAGGGTAGGGAAGAGACCCAGTACTTC
NA,NA,TRBV10-3,TRBJ2-4,CAISELDAREQQYF,TGTGCCATCAGTGAGTTGGACGCCAGGGAACAGCAGTACTTC
NA,TRBD1,TRBV7-9,TRBJ2-6,CASPQGTGISGANVLTF,TGTGCCAGCCCTCAGGGGACAGGCATCTCTGGGGCCAACGTCCTGACTTTC
few,NA,TRBV4-3,TRBJ2-1,CASSQDWSGSNEQFF,TGCGCCAGCAGCCAAGATTGGTCAGGATCTAATGAGCAGTTCTTC
few,NA,TRBV20-1,TRBJ2-1,CSARTVTFNEQFF,TGCAGTGCCCGGACAGTAACTTTCAATGAGCAGTTCTTC
NA,TRBD2,TRBV7-9,TRBJ2-1,CASSSRGLLDEQFF,TGTGCCAGCAGCTCAAGGGGACTATTAGATGAGCAGTTCTTC
NA,NA,TRBV2,TRBJ1-5,CASTQTRGNQPQHF,TGTGCCAGCACCCAAACAAGGGGCAATCAGCCCCAGCATTTT
NA,NA,TRBV20-1,TRBJ2-2,CSARHFNTGELFF,TGCAGTGCTAGACACTTTAACACCGGGGAGCTGTTTTTT
NA,TRBD1,TRBV24-1,TRBJ2-1,CATSEGTGSYNEQFF,TGTGCCACCAGTGAAGGGACAGGGTCCTACAATGAGCAGTTCTTC
NA,NA,TRBV5-6,TRBJ2-1,CASSLNQGQFF,TGTGCCAGCAGCTTGAATCAGGGGCAGTTCTTC
NA,TRBD1,TRBV29-1,TRBJ2-5,CSVGGTGFTSETQYF,TGCAGCGTTGGGGGGACAGGGTTTACCTCAGAGACCCAGTACTTC
NA,NA,TRBV7-2,TRBJ2-7,CASSLFGTGEVGQYF,TGTGCCAGCAGCTTATTTGGGACGGGGGAAGTGGGGCAGTACTTC
NA,TRBD1,TRBV29-1,TRBJ2-7,CSVDDRDYEQYF,TGCAGCGTTGACGACAGGGACTACGAGCAGTACTTC
NA,TRBD1,TRBV9,TRBJ2-5,CASSVGTGMLQETQYF,TGTGCCAGCAGCGTAGGGACAGGGATGTTGCAGGAGACCCAGTACTTC
NA,TRBD1,TRBV27,TRBJ2-5,CASSLLAEGAEETQYF,TGTGCCAGCAGCCTCCTAGCTGAGGGGGCCGAGGAGACCCAGTACTTC
few,NA,TRBV6-6,TRBJ2-3,CASMSRLVGTDTQYF,TGTGCCAGCATGTCAAGACTAGTCGGCACAGATACGCAGTATTTT
NA,NA,TRBV20-1,TRBJ1-6,CSARDPRQGPNSPLHF,TGCAGTGCTAGAGATCCCCGGCAGGGGCCGAATTCACCCCTCCACTTT
few,NA,TRBV29-1,TRBJ2-3,CSKTSQDGTQYF,TGCAGCAAGACTAGTCAGGATGGTACGCAGTATTTT
NA,NA,TRBV12-3/TRBV12-4,TRBJ2-7,CASSRGVGGAREQYF,TGTGCCAGCAGCCGGGGGGTAGGGGGGGCCCGCGAGCAGTACTTC
NA,TRBD1,TRBV5-6,TRBJ1-2,CASSLELTGAKSGYTF,TGTGCCAGCAGCTTGGAACTAACAGGGGCTAAGAGTGGCTACACCTTC
NA,NA,TRBV20-1,TRBJ2-7,CSARLYGSYEQYF,TGCAGTGCTAGGCTGTATGGGTCCTACGAGCAGTACTTC
NA,NA,TRBV6-2/TRBV6-3,TRBJ1-4,CASRRDATNEKLFF,TGTGCCAGCCGAAGAGATGCAACTAATGAAAAACTGTTTTTT
NA,NA,TRBV4-1,TRBJ2-6,CASSQDLFSGANVLTF,TGCGCCAGCAGCCAAGATCTTTTTTCTGGGGCCAACGTCCTGACTTTC
NA,NA,TRBV7-2,TRBJ1-2,CASSLLARGYTF,TGTGCCAGCAGCTTATTGGCGAGGGGCTACACCTTC
NA,TRBD1,TRBV29-1,TRBJ2-7,CSVRQGFTSTYYEQYF,TGCAGCGTTCGACAGGGATTCACGTCAACCTACTACGAGCAGTACTTC
NA,NA,TRBV11-2,TRBJ1-2,CASKGKLEGQSNYGYTF,TGTGCCAGCAAGGGAAAATTGGAGGGGCAAAGTAACTATGGCTACACCTTC
few,TRBD2,TRBV20-1,TRBJ2-1,CSAERGPTSYNEQFF,TGCAGTGCCGAGCGGGGCCCAACCTCCTACAATGAGCAGTTCTTC
NA,NA,TRBV29-1,TRBJ2-7,CSTRGGSYEQYF,TGCAGCACGAGGGGAGGTTCCTACGAGCAGTACTTC
NA,NA,TRBV12-3/TRBV12-4,TRBJ2-1,CASRLTEGRAGFF,TGTGCCAGCAGACTTACGGAGGGACGAGCTGGGTTCTTC
few,NA,TRBV28,TRBJ2-6,CASSREGANVLTF,TGTGCCAGCAGCCGAGAGGGGGCCAACGTCCTGACTTTC
NA,NA,TRBV18,TRBJ1-5,CASSPRSGLNQPQHF,TGTGCCAGCTCACCACGCTCCGGCTTAAATCAGCCCCAGCATTTT
few,NA,TRBV3-1,TRBJ2-4,CASSQLVGVKNIQYF,TGTGCCAGCAGCCAATTAGTCGGGGTCAAAAACATTCAGTACTTC
NA,NA,TRBV7-8,TRBJ2-6,CASSLDATGANVRTF,TGTGCCAGCAGCTTAGACGCGACTGGGGCCAACGTCCGGACTTTC
NA,NA,TRBV28,TRBJ2-5,CASSPLQSQETQYF,TGTGCCAGCAGTCCCCTCCAGAGCCAAGAGACCCAGTACTTC
NA,NA,TRBV19,TRBJ2-1,CASSPLPVTRNEQFF,TGTGCCAGTAGTCCTCTCCCGGTAACAAGGAATGAGCAGTTCTTC
few,TRBD1,TRBV5-1,TRBJ1-2,CASSDQPGTGVYGYTF,TGCGCCAGCAGCGACCAACCCGGGACAGGGGTCTATGGCTACACCTTC
NA,TRBD1,TRBV27,TRBJ1-6,CASKTGYFSLHF,TGTGCCAGCAAGACAGGGTATTTTTCCCTCCACTTT
NA,TRBD1,TRBV5-4,TRBJ2-3,CASSLDAGGADTQYF,TGTGCCAGCAGCTTGGATGCAGGGGGCGCAGATACGCAGTATTTT
NA,NA,TRBV7-2,TRBJ2-7,CASSLLGFGYEQYF,TGTGCCAGCAGCTTACTTGGCTTTGGGTACGAGCAGTACTTC
few,NA,TRBV21-1,TRBJ1-2,CASSKVSVVYGYTF,TGTGCCAGCAGCAAAGTATCTGTAGTCTATGGCTACACCTTC
few,TRBD2,TRBV27,TRBJ2-7,CASTTLGLAGGRSYEQYF,TGTGCCAGCACCACACTTGGACTAGCGGGGGGTCGGTCCTACGAGCAGTACTTC
NA,NA,TRBV6-5,TRBJ1-1,CASSYSSLGGTEAFF,TGTGCCAGCAGTTACTCAAGTCTCGGGGGCACTGAAGCTTTCTTT
NA,TRBD1,TRBV5-1,TRBJ2-6,CASRLTTRGLGANVLTF,TGCGCCAGCAGGTTGACAACGAGGGGGCTTGGGGCCAACGTCCTGACTTTC
few,NA,TRBV20-1,TRBJ1-5,CSAPGSAEEPQHF,TGCAGTGCCCCAGGTTCGGCTGAGGAGCCCCAGCATTTT